The clone carrying this TCR beta chain was found many times. The antigen is unknown. The CDR3 sequence is 15 residues long. The V end lost 5 bases, the J end lost 0 bases, and 14 bases lay between the germline ends. This entry comes from a study of T-cell reconstitution after alpha-beta-depleted transplantation in children. The study's findings and limits: Reportedly, alpha-beta T cells present about two months post-transplant originated from several hundred expanded clones of graft origin.

It was with unique molecular identifiers that the TCRbeta library was prepared. TCRdb independently ran MiXCR on the PCR reads; one entry per CDR3 protein. The table includes tens of thousands of distinct CDR3 sequences, around 6% detected once. This receptor was taken from a child less than two years old who had a stem cell transplant for acute myeloid leukemia, so the T cells may come from the graft donor. This specimen consisted of peripheral blood, obtained 60 days after TCRalphabeta/CD19-depleted stem cell transplant. V and J are TRBV12-3 or TRBV12-4 and TRBJ2-7, with D tentatively TRBD2 (7 bases). CDR3 coding DNA: TGTGCCAGCAGTCGGGGGGACAAGGGCTCCTACGAGCAGTACTTC. Protein sequence: CASSRGDKGSYEQYF.